This TCR beta chain appears in the sequencing data of a study of T cells in Graves' hyperthyroidism and ophthalmopathy. TCR beta CDR3 region amplification was performed from RNA transcripts. HTBI primers were employed in a first-round RT-PCR of the TCR CDR3. One entry per CDR3 protein, called by TCRdb with MiXCR from the multiplex PCR reads. Among about 550,000 distinct CDR3 sequences listed, around 20% were seen once. Hyperthyroidism, newly diagnosed and lasting under 2 months, affected patients aged 18 to 65. V lost 5 bases, J lost 4 bases, and 9 bases stayed unmatched. This CDR3 spans 15 amino acids. Germline V gene lookup returns CDR1 MGHRA and CDR2 YSYEKL. This clonotype was picked up many times.

The material sequenced was blood. V usage is TRBV4-1 and J usage is TRBJ2-7; 9 nucleotides agree with TRBD1. The TCR sequence derives from a young man with Graves' hyperthyroidism. Here the CDR3 DNA reads TGCGCCAGCAGCTACTCGACAGGGGGTATGTACGAGCAGTACTTC. Amino acid sequence: CASSYSTGGMYEQYF.